This is a list of T cell receptor beta chains from one sample in a study of breast tumors, draining lymph nodes, adjacent tissues. TCRdb used MiXCR to reprocess the multiplex PCR reads, holding one entry per CDR3 protein. The data show roughly 100,000 distinct CDR3 sequences, 30% seen once. Material for sequencing was axillary lymph node tissue. The receptors come from a female donor with breast cancer. Some clones in this sample may be carry-over from other donors' samples. Each CDR3 is given with its conserved first and last residue. Fields, in order: clone size, D gene, J gene, CDR3 length, V gene, CDR3 DNA, CDR3 protein. D genes are given only for firm matches. Not every row has a clone size; where given, it reads once, few, many or a size class.

>-|-|TRBJ2-1|13|TRBV7-7
TGTGCTAGCAGCTTAGAGGGCCCCAATGAGCAGTTCTTC
CASSLEGPNEQFF
>-|TRBD1|TRBJ2-7|16|TRBV5-1
TGCGCCAGCAGCTTGGGCCCGCGGACAGGGTATATGGAGCAGTACTTC
CASSLGPRTGYMEQYF
>many|TRBD2|TRBJ2-3|15|TRBV10-2
TGCGCCAGCAGTCCGACTAGCGGGCCGGGGGATACGCAGTATTTT
CASSPTSGPGDTQYF
>many|-|TRBJ2-3|15|TRBV10-3
TGTGCCATCAGTGAGTCCAGGGACAGCACAGATACGCAGTATTTT
CAISESRDSTDTQYF
>many|TRBD2|TRBJ2-3|17|TRBV6-2/TRBV6-3
TGTGCCAGCAGTGAACGACTAGCGGGGGAGTCCACGGCTACGCAGTATTTT
CASSERLAGESTATQYF
>many|TRBD2|TRBJ2-2|17|TRBV7-8
TGTGCCAGCAGTAAATACCCGGTGACTAGCGGGACATGGGAGCTGTTTTTT
CASSKYPVTSGTWELFF
>many|-|TRBJ1-1|12|TRBV20-1
TGCAGTGTTAACAGGGTCGGCACTGAAGCTTTCTTT
CSVNRVGTEAFF
>-|TRBD2|TRBJ2-6|16|TRBV29-1
TGCAGCGTCCTGGGACTAGCGTGGTCTGGGGCCAACGTCCTGACTTTC
CSVLGLAWSGANVLTF
>many|TRBD1|TRBJ1-2|15|TRBV4-3
TGCGCCAGCAGCCACGGGACAGGGGGCCACTATGGCTACACCTTC
CASSHGTGGHYGYTF
>many|-|TRBJ2-5|15|TRBV2
TGTGCCAGCAGTGAGTACGGGCAGCGAAAACAGACCCAGTACTTC
CASSEYGQRKQTQYF
>-|TRBD2|TRBJ2-1|16|TRBV11-2
TGTGCCAGCAGCTCGTCGACTAGCAAGGGAGGCAATGAGCAGTTCTTC
CASSSSTSKGGNEQFF
>-|-|TRBJ2-6|12|TRBV9
TGTGCCAGCAGCGGGGGGCCGAACACTGAAGCTTTC
CASSGGPNTEAF
>many|-|TRBJ2-1|13|TRBV6-6
TGTGCCAGCAGTCACTCGAATTCGGTTGAGCAGTTCTTC
CASSHSNSVEQFF
>-|TRBD1|TRBJ2-7|14|TRBV2
TGTGCCAGCGGGATGGAAGGGGGCAGGATCAAGGAGTACTTC
CASGMEGGRIKEYF
>few|-|TRBJ1-1|17|TRBV5-1
TGCGCCAGCAGCTTGTTGGTGTTGGACGCTTGGAACACTGAAGCTTTCTTT
CASSLLVLDAWNTEAFF
>many|TRBD1|TRBJ2-5|14|TRBV7-3
TGTGCCAGCAGCAAGACAGGGGCGGAAGAGACCCAGTACTTC
CASSKTGAEETQYF
>many|TRBD1|TRBJ2-7|14|TRBV6-5
TGTGCCAGCAGTCAGGACAGGGACTTCTACGAGCAGTACTTC
CASSQDRDFYEQYF
>many|-|TRBJ2-1|14|TRBV4-3
TGCGCCAGCAGCCAAACTCCCGCCTACAATGAGCAGTTCTTC
CASSQTPAYNEQFF
>many|-|TRBJ1-2|13|TRBV28
TGTGCCATCACTGGGGGTTGGGGCTATGGCTACACCTTC
CAITGGWGYGYTF
>once|-|TRBJ2-3|12|TRBV14
TGTGCCAGCAGCCAAGCCGGGTATACGCAGTATTTT
CASSQAGYTQYF
>few|-|TRBJ1-1|14|TRBV30
TGTGCCTGGAGTCAAGGGAACTCATGGGCTGAAGCTTTCTTT
CAWSQGNSWAEAFF
>many|TRBD1|TRBJ1-5|15|TRBV3-1
TGTGCCAGCAGCCTCGGGACAGTGGGCAATCAGCCCCAGCATTTT
CASSLGTVGNQPQHF
>many|-|TRBJ1-3|18|TRBV20-1
TGCAGTGCTAGAGACCCCGCTGGACCTTATACCTCTGGAAACACCATATATTTT
CSARDPAGPYTSGNTIYF
>many|-|TRBJ2-7|16|TRBV20-1
TGCAGTGCTAGAGATCCGACTACTAGGGAAGCCTACGAGCAGTACTTC
CSARDPTTREAYEQYF
>many|TRBD1|TRBJ2-1|18|TRBV20-1
TGCAGTGCTATCCCGATCTCCTACACAGGGGGCGTCTTCAATGAGCAGTTCTTC
CSAIPISYTGGVFNEQFF
>-|TRBD2|TRBJ2-1|15|TRBV5-1
TGCGCCGGCAGCTTGGTTACTAGCGGGATCCGTGAGCAGTTCTTC
CAGSLVTSGIREQFF
>-|TRBD2|TRBJ2-3|16|TRBV7-2
TGTGCCAGCAGCTTAAATTTAGCGGGAGGGTTAGATACGCAGTATTTT
CASSLNLAGGLDTQYF
>-|TRBD1|TRBJ2-3|13|TRBV29-1
TGCAGCGTGGGACAGGGGGGAAGAGATACGCAGTATTTT
CSVGQGGRDTQYF
>many|-|TRBJ2-1|15|TRBV4-1
TGCGCCAGCAGCCAGGACGGAATGTTGGGGAATGAGCAGTTCTTC
CASSQDGMLGNEQFF
>-|TRBD1|TRBJ2-3|18|TRBV20-1
TGCAGTGCTCACCTCGGGAGAGGACAGGGGCAACAGCTCGATACGCAGTATTTT
CSAHLGRGQGQQLDTQYF
>many|TRBD2|TRBJ2-2|19|TRBV28
TGTGCCAGCAGCCAGACTAGCGGGAGGGCCGCTGGGGACACCGGGGAGCTGTTTTTT
CASSQTSGRAAGDTGELFF
>many|TRBD1|TRBJ1-4|14|TRBV20-1
TGCAGTGCTAGCCTCGGGACAGGGTCTGAAAAACTGTTTTTT
CSASLGTGSEKLFF
>-|-|TRBJ2-5|12|TRBV9
TGTGCCAGCAGCGTTGGAGCGGAGACCCAGTACTTC
CASSVGAETQYF
>many|-|TRBJ1-5|16|TRBV4-1
TGCGCCAGCAGCCAAGATCAGGTCCAGGGGACTCAGCCCCAGCATTTT
CASSQDQVQGTQPQHF
>many|TRBD1|TRBJ1-3|17|TRBV7-2
TGTGCCAGCAGCTCCATCCAGGGGGCCATCTCTGGAAACCCCATATATTTT
CASSSIQGAISGNPIYF
>many|TRBD1|TRBJ1-5|14|TRBV2
TGTGCCAGCAGCGGGGACAGGGGAGCTCAGCCCCAGCATTTT
CASSGDRGAQPQHF
>-|TRBD2|TRBJ2-5|13|TRBV4-2
TGTGCCAGCAGCGAACTAGCGGGCGTGACCCAGTACTTC
CASSELAGVTQYF
>-|TRBD1|TRBJ1-6|16|TRBV28
TGTGCTAGCAGGCAGCCGGGACAGGGGGGGAATTCACTCCTCCACTTT
CASRQPGQGGNSLLHF
>few|TRBD2|TRBJ2-7|16|TRBV7-8
TGTGCCAGCAGCTTATGGTCGCGGGGGGGGGCCTACGAGCAGTACTTC
CASSLWSRGGAYEQYF
>-|-|TRBJ1-2|18|TRBV12-3/TRBV12-4
TGTGCCAGCAGTACCGACCGACTAGCGGGGGCTTACTTATATGGCTACACCTTC
CASSTDRLAGAYLYGYTF
>many|TRBD1|TRBJ1-2|14|TRBV27
TGTGCCAGCAGTCCCGGGACAGGGTTCTATGGCTACACCTTC
CASSPGTGFYGYTF
>many|-|TRBJ2-5|15|TRBV5-1
TGCGCCAGCAGCTTGGCCCTGGGATACCAAGAGACCCAGTACTTC
CASSLALGYQETQYF
>few|TRBD1|TRBJ1-1|17|TRBV5-1
TGCGCCAGCAGCTTGGCCAGACAGGGGGCAAGGAGCACTGAAGCTTTCTTT
CASSLARQGARSTEAFF
>-|-|TRBJ1-5|9|TRBV11-2
TGTGCCAGCAGCTTTCCCCAGCATTTT
CASSFPQHF
>many|-|TRBJ2-5|13|TRBV6-5
TGTGCCAGCAGACCCGGGAACGAAGGGGCCCAGTACTTC
CASRPGNEGAQYF
>-|-|TRBJ1-4|16|TRBV7-2
TGTGCCAGCAGCTTAACTAGCGGGGAAACTAATGAAAAACTGTTTTTT
CASSLTSGETNEKLFF
>-|TRBD2|TRBJ2-7|14|TRBV6-1
TGTGCCAGCAGTCAGCGGGGAGGGTACTACGAGCAGTACTTC
CASSQRGGYYEQYF
>many|TRBD2|TRBJ2-4|17|TRBV4-2
TGTGCCAGCAGCCAACCGGGACTAGCGAAAGCCAAAAACATTCAGTACTTC
CASSQPGLAKAKNIQYF
>many|-|TRBJ2-1|12|TRBV11-3
TGTGCCAGCAGCCGATCGGGATATGAGCAGTTCTTC
CASSRSGYEQFF
>many|TRBD1|TRBJ2-2|14|TRBV20-1
TGCAGTGCTAGAAAGACAGGGGGGACCGGGGAGCTGTTTTTT
CSARKTGGTGELFF
>-|TRBD1|TRBJ1-4|15|TRBV6-5
TGTGCCAGCAGTTTAACGGACAGGGACAACGAAAAACTGTTTTTT
CASSLTDRDNEKLFF
>-|TRBD2|TRBJ2-1|21|TRBV7-2
TGTGCCAGCAGCTTAGGAATCGGGCGGACTAGCGGGAGTGGAACGTCACGTGAGCAGTTCTTC
CASSLGIGRTSGSGTSREQFF
>many|-|TRBJ2-7|14|TRBV7-8
TGTGCCAGCACCTTCGCCGGCTGGGTCTACGAGCAGTACTTC
CASTFAGWVYEQYF
>many|-|TRBJ1-5|15|TRBV19
TGTGCCAGTAGCTCGGACAATTATAGCAATCAGCCCCAGCATTTT
CASSSDNYSNQPQHF
>many|-|TRBJ2-7|13|TRBV11-1
TGTGCCAGCAGCACCGGGGTGGACTACGAGCAGTACTTC
CASSTGVDYEQYF